This entry features one TCR beta chain sequence. The antigen is undetermined. Trimming pared 5 bases from V and 3 bases from J, leaving 11 bases between. Germline V gene lookup returns CDR1 SGHVS and CDR2 FQNEAQ. This CDR3 is 14 amino acids long. The source of the sample is a study of T cell repertoires in cytomegalovirus infection. Via MiXCR, TCRdb re-called the reads, giving one row per CDR3 protein. The sample has about 830,000 distinct CDR3 sequences, about 33% seen once. The specimen comprised cultured CD8+ T cells from PBMCs, sampled from culture after CMV antigen stimulation. The origin of this receptor is a human donor in good health (CMV status not recorded). Some clones in this sample may be carry-over from other donors' samples. The chain couples TRBV7-8 to TRBJ1-5; D unclear. CDR3 DNA sequence: TGTGCCAGCAGCCAAAGCGGCTACAATCAGCCCCAGCATTTT. This codes for CASSQSGYNQPQHF.